This T cell receptor (beta chain) stems from a study of cytomegalovirus exposure and HLA in healthy donors. Whole-study results and caveats: For presence/absence analyses, sequencing depth was assumed to be roughly uniform across donors. Looking again later, the authors saw that most CMV-associated TCR beta chains seemed HLA-restricted.

The study ran its PCR with 60 Vbeta and 13 Jbeta primers. Data came from immunoSEQ multiplex PCR; TCRdb stores just in-frame clones and leaves some out. The table lists 200,000 or so clones, approximately 80% of them singletons. CDR1 is SEHNR, CDR2 FQNEAQ, per germline (reference sequence). The CDR3 sequence is 16 residues long. The V end was cut by 1 base, the J end by 0 bases, with 10 bases between. About this clone itself: Antigen unknown.

Material: PBMCs. This sequence originates from a male donor in good health and CMV-seronegative. The genes are TRBV7-9 and TRBJ2-1; D might be TRBD1 (5 bases). Written as DNA, the CDR3 is TGTGCCAGCAGCTTAGTATCAGGGATCTCCTACAATGAGCAGTTCTTC. It yields the protein CASSLVSGISYNEQFF.